This passage covers 20 T cell receptor beta chains from one sample sequenced in a study of cytomegalovirus exposure and HLA in healthy donors. PCR primers comprised 60 Vbeta and 13 Jbeta primers. Sequencing used immunoSEQ multiplex PCR; TCRdb keeps in-frame clones, though not all of them. The table has around 130,000 clones, more than 60% seen once. Sequenced sample: PBMCs. These receptors were collected from a woman in her 40s in good health and CMV-seropositive.

This sequence joins TRBV6-5 and TRBJ1-3; no definite D call. V was pared by 5 bases and J by 8 bases, with 16 bases between. The CDR3 spans 14 residues. Germline V gene lookup returns CDR1 MNHEY and CDR2 SVGAGI. In nucleotides, the CDR3 is TGTGCCAGCAGTCGATCCGGAGGCGCGCACACCATATATTTT. Translating gives CASSRSGGAHTIYF.

The chain recombines TRBV10-3 with TRBJ1-1; weak D call: TRBD1 (6 bases). The length of the CDR3 is 15 residues. The V and J ends lost 4 bases and 4 bases respectively, with 16 bases between them. Germline loops: CDR1 ENHRY, CDR2 SYGVKD. This chain's CDR3 is CAISAPAGASTEAFF. In DNA, the CDR3 is TGTGCCATCAGTGCCCCCGCAGGGGCGAGCACTGAAGCTTTCTTT.

The chain combines TRBV5-4 with TRBJ1-3; TRBD1 might be the D (6 bases). Trimming stripped 3 bases from V and 0 bases from J, with 16 bases between. CDR1 is SGHNT, CDR2 YYREEE, per germline (reference sequence). This CDR3 has 17 residues. This chain's CDR3 is CASSSPATGFSGNTIYF. As DNA, the CDR3 is TGTGCCAGCAGCTCCCCCGCCACAGGGTTCTCTGGAAACACCATATATTTT.

The gene calls are TRBV18 and TRBJ2-7, with 9 bases lining up with TRBD1. The CDR3 covers 15 residues. The V and J ends lost 2 bases and 5 bases, in that order; junction bases with no gene match: 7. CDR1 and CDR2 from the germline V gene are KGHSH and LQKENI. CDR3 nucleotides: TGTGCCAGCTCACCATGGAAAGGACAGGGGAACGAGCAGTACTTC. It specifies CASSPWKGQGNEQYF. The full variable domain, completed using reference TRBV18 and TRBJ2-7, is NAGVMQNPRHLVRRRGQEARLRCSPMKGHSHVYWYRQLPEEGLKFMVYLQKENIIDESGMPKERFSAEFPKEGPSILRIQQVVRGDSAAYFCASSPWKGQGNEQYFGPGTRLTVT.

The chain employs TRBV19 and TRBJ2-7, with TRBD2 as a possible D gene (5 bases). V was cut by 3 bases and J by 0 bases, with 12 bases left in between. The CDR3 sequence is 15 residues long. Germline V lookup: CDR1 LNHDA, CDR2 SQIVND (reference sequence). This CDR3 reads CASSITGDLSYEQYF. In DNA, the CDR3 is TGTGCCAGTAGTATTACCGGGGATCTCTCCTACGAGCAGTACTTC.

This clone was found a few times. The gene calls are TRBV28 and TRBJ1-1; D gene unclear. Trimming shortened V by 6 bases and J by 1 base, and 12 bases separated the two germline ends. Germline-derived CDR1 and CDR2 are MDHEN and SYDVKM. The CDR3 consists of 14 residues. The CDR3 region is CASRVERRNTEAFF. Written as DNA, the CDR3 is TGTGCCAGCAGGGTGGAGAGGAGGAACACTGAAGCTTTCTTT. Variable domain in full (rest from reference TRBV28 and TRBJ1-1): DVKVTQSSRYLVKRTGEKVFLECVQDMDHENMFWYRQDPGLGLRLIYFSYDVKMKEKGDIPEGYSVSREKKERFSLILESASTNQTSMYLCASRVERRNTEAFFGQGTRLTVV.

The chain links TRBV19 to TRBJ1-2; 7 nucleotides align to TRBD1. From germline, CDR1 is LNHDA and CDR2 SQIVND (reference sequence). The length of the CDR3 is 13 residues. Unmatched junction bases numbered 3, after V lost 3 bases and J lost 5 bases. CDR3 DNA sequence: TGTGCCAGTAGTATTGGGACAGAGTATGGCTACACCTTC. Its protein product is CASSIGTEYGYTF.

On this clone itself: An end of the junction differs from the germline gene, which may be a read error. In nucleotides, the CDR3 is TGTTCCAGCAGCCTAGAGACAGGGGGTGAGAATTCACCCCTCCACTTT. This codes for CSSSLETGGENSPLHF. The V call is TRBV7-9, the J call TRBJ1-6; 9 nucleotides match TRBD1. The CDR3 sequence is 16 residues long. From germline, CDR1 is SEHNR and CDR2 FQNEAQ (reference sequence). Drawing the rest from reference TRBV7-9 and TRBJ1-6, the complete variable domain is DTGVSQNPRHKITKRGQNVTFRCDPISEHNRLYWYRQTLGQGPEFLTYFQNEAQLEKSRLLSDRFSAERPKGSFSTLEIQRTEQGDSAMYLCSSSLETGGENSPLHFGNGTRLTVT.

The V gene is TRBV7-8, the J gene TRBJ2-1; perhaps TRBD2 as D (6 bases). There are 16 residues in the CDR3. The germline gives CDR1 SGHVS, CDR2 FQNEAQ. With 5 bases removed from V and 5 bases from J, the gap between germline ends came to 19 bases. The DNA of the CDR3 is TGTGCCAGCAGCACCCTGGGGCTAAGCGGGCACAATGAGCAGTTCTTC. The encoded protein is CASSTLGLSGHNEQFF.

The gene calls are TRBV11-2 and TRBJ2-5, with no clear D. Germline CDR1 SGHAT, CDR2 FQNNGV. The CDR3 runs to 11 residues. The V gene lost 5 bases and the J gene lost 1 base, with 2 bases spanning the gap. The CDR3 loop reads CASSRQETQYF. The CDR3 DNA sequence: TGTGCCAGCAGCCGCCAAGAGACCCAGTACTTC.

This sequence joins TRBV15 and TRBJ1-2; possibly TRBD1 for D (5 bases). V was cut by 0 bases and J by 9 bases, with 17 bases left in between. The CDR3 has 15 residues. Germline-derived CDR1 and CDR2 are LNHNV and YYDKDF (reference sequence). In DNA form, the CDR3 reads TGTGCCACCAGCAGAGATGGAACAGGAAGGTATAGCTACACCTTC. This sequence encodes CATSRDGTGRYSYTF. Using reference TRBV15 and TRBJ1-2 for the parts outside the CDR3, the full variable domain is DAMVIQNPRYQVTQFGKPVTLSCSQTLNHNVMYWYQQKSSQAPKLLFHYYDKDFNNEADTPDNFQSRRPNTSFCFLDIRSPGLGDTAMYLCATSRDGTGRYSYTFGSGTRLTVV.

About this clone: The sample carries other DNA sequences with the same CDR3. The chain couples TRBV6-5 to TRBJ2-5; D is uncertain. Germline V gives CDR1 MNHEY, CDR2 SVGAGI. The CDR3 extends over 13 amino acids. V was shortened by 2 bases and J by 0 bases, with 4 bases between the two germline ends. The CDR3 DNA is TGTGCCAGCAGTTACGAGCACCAAGAGACCCAGTACTTC. Amino acids: CASSYEHQETQYF.

The chain is built from TRBV5-5 and TRBJ1-2, with 9 bases aligning to TRBD1. CDR1 is SGHKS and CDR2 is YYEKEE in the germline V gene (reference sequence). With 4 bases clipped from V and 4 bases from J, the junction kept 5 bases outside the gene matches. This CDR3 has 14 amino acids. In DNA form, the CDR3 reads TGTGCCAGCAGCCCGGACAGGGGTGTCTATGGCTACACCTTC. Translating it yields CASSPDRGVYGYTF.

This clone was seen more than once but under ten times. This sequence joins TRBV14 and TRBJ2-7; D possibly corresponds to TRBD2 (5 bases). Trimming pared 0 bases from V and 6 bases from J, leaving 12 bases between. CDR3 length equals 14 residues. Per germline, CDR1 SGHDN and CDR2 FVKESK. In DNA form, the CDR3 reads TGTGCCAGCAGCCAAGACGGGATGGGCGGCGAGCAGTACTTC. Translated, it gives CASSQDGMGGEQYF. The complete variable domain, with remaining parts taken from reference TRBV14 and TRBJ2-7, reads EAGVTQFPSHSVIEKGQTVTLRCDPISGHDNLYWYRRVMGKEIKFLLHFVKESKQDESGMPNNRFLAERTGGTYSTLKVQPAELEDSGVYFCASSQDGMGGEQYFGPGTRLTVT.

The V call is TRBV30, the J call TRBJ1-1; 7 bases fit TRBD1. The length of the CDR3 is 16 residues. Trimming took 3 bases from V and 0 from J; bases not matched to a gene: 10. Germline values: CDR1 GTSNPN, CDR2 SVGIG (reference sequence). The chain's CDR3 is CAWRVRDSFLNTEAFF. The CDR3 DNA is TGTGCCTGGAGAGTCCGGGACAGCTTTTTGAACACTGAAGCTTTCTTT. The full variable domain, rest sourced from reference TRBV30 and TRBJ1-1, is SQTIHQWPATLVQPVGSPLSLECTVEGTSNPNLYWYRQAAGRGLQLLFYSVGIGQISSEVPQNLSASRPQDRQFILSSKKLLLSDSGFYLCAWRVRDSFLNTEAFFGQGTRLTVV.

V usage is TRBV5-6 and J usage is TRBJ2-1; TRBD2 is a possible D gene (5 bases). The V and J ends lost 0 bases and 0 bases respectively, with 13 bases between them. This CDR3 region has 17 residues. Germline lookup yields CDR1 SGHDT and CDR2 YYEEEE. This chain's CDR3 is CASSLGPERSSYNEQFF. The CDR3 DNA follows: TGTGCCAGCAGCTTGGGGCCGGAGCGGAGCTCCTACAATGAGCAGTTCTTC.

The sample holds a few counts of this clone. The V gene is TRBV7-6, the J gene TRBJ2-1; 9 nucleotides line up with TRBD2. The CDR3 totals 17 residues. In germline, CDR1 is SGHVS, CDR2 FNYEAQ. V shed 1 base, J shed 5 bases, and the junction held 9 bases outside the gene matches. CDR3: CASSLGPGLANNNEQFF. The DNA for the CDR3 is TGTGCCAGCAGCTTAGGTCCGGGACTAGCTAACAACAATGAGCAGTTCTTC.

This sequence joins TRBV11-1 and TRBJ2-1, with TRBD2 matching over 7 bases. The CDR3 is made up of 13 amino acids. In germline, CDR1 is SGHAT, CDR2 FQDESV (reference sequence). J gave up 9 bases and V 3 bases, and 5 bases lay outside the gene matches. DNA of the CDR3: TGTGCCAGCAGCTTTGGCGGGAGCGGTGAGCAGTTCTTC. Amino acids: CASSFGGSGEQFF.

The V call is TRBV14, the J call TRBJ1-1; no definite D call. The V gene lost 3 bases and the J gene lost 4 bases, with 9 bases spanning the gap. The CDR3 loop spans 13 amino acids. Germline V gives CDR1 SGHDN, CDR2 FVKESK. The CDR3 DNA reads TGTGCCAGCAGCCAGCAGCGCGCCACTGAAGCTTTCTTT. It is translated as CASSQQRATEAFF.

The V call is TRBV2, the J call TRBJ2-5; 11 positions match TRBD1. V shed 6 bases, J shed 5 bases, and the junction held 5 bases outside the gene matches. Germline V gives CDR1 SNHLY, CDR2 FYNNEI. CDR3 size: 14 residues. The CDR3 region has the DNA TGTGCCAGCAGCGAGGACAGGGGGCTTGAGACCCAGTACTTC. Its translation: CASSEDRGLETQYF.